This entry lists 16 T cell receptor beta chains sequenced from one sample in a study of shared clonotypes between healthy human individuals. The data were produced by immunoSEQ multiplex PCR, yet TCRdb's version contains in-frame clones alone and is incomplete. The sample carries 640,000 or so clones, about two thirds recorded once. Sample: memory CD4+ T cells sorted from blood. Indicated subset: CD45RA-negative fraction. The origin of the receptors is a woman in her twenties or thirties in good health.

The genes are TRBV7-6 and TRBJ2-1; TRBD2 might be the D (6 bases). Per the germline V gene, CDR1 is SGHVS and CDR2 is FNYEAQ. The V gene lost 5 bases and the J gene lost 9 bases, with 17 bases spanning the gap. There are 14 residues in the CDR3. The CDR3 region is CASSPRLGGGEQFF. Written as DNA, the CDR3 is TGTGCCAGCAGCCCCCGACTAGGAGGCGGTGAGCAGTTCTTC.

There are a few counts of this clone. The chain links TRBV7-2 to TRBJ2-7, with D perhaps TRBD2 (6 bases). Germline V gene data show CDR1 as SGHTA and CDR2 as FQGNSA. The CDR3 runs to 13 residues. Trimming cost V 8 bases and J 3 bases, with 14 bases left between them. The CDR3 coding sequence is TGTGCCAGCGGGTTTAGCGGTAACTACGAGCAGTACTTC. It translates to CASGFSGNYEQYF.

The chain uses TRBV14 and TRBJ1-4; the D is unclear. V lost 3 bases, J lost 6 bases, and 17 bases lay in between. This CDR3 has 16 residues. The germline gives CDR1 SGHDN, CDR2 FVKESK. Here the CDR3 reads CASSQGYSSLYEKLFF. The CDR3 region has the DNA TGTGCCAGCAGCCAGGGCTACTCATCATTGTATGAAAAACTGTTTTTT.

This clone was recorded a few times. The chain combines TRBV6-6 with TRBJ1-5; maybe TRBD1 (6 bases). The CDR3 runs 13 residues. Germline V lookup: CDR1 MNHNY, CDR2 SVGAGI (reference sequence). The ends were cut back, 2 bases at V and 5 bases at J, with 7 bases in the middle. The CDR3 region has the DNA TGTGCCAGCAGTTACGCAGGGGATCAGCCCCAGCATTTT. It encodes CASSYAGDQPQHF.

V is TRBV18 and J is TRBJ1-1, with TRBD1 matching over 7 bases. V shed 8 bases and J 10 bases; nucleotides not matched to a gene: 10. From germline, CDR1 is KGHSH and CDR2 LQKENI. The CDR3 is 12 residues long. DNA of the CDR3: TGTGCCAGCCTAAAAACAGGGGACGGAGCTTTCTTT. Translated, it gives CASLKTGDGAFF. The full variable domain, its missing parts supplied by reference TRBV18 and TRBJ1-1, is NAGVMQNPRHLVRRRGQEARLRCSPMKGHSHVYWYRQLPEEGLKFMVYLQKENIIDESGMPKERFSAEFPKEGPSILRIQQVVRGDSAAYFCASLKTGDGAFFGQGTRLTVV.

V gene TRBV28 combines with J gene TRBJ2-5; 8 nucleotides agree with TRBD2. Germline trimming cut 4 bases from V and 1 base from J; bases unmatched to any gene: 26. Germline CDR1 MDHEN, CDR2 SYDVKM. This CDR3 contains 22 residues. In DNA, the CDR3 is TGTGCCAGCAGTTATCCCCTGCGGGATCTTGCGGGAGGTAAAGGGTCCCAAGAGACCCAGTACTTC. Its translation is CASSYPLRDLAGGKGSQETQYF. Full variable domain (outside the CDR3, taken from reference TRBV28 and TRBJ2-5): DVKVTQSSRYLVKRTGEKVFLECVQDMDHENMFWYRQDPGLGLRLIYFSYDVKMKEKGDIPEGYSVSREKKERFSLILESASTNQTSMYLCASSYPLRDLAGGKGSQETQYFGPGTRLLVL.

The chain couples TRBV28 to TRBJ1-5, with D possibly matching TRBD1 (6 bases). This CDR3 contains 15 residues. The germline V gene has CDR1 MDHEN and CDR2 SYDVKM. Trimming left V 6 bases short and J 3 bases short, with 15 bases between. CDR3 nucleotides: TGTGCCAGCAGCCCAATCCGGGACAACAATCAGCCCCAGCATTTT. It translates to CASSPIRDNNQPQHF.

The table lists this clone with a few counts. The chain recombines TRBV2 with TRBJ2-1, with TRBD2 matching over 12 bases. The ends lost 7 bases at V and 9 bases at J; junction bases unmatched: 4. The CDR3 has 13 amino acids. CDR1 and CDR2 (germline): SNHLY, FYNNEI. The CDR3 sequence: CASTSGRAGEQFF. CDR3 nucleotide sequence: TGTGCCAGCACTAGCGGGAGGGCTGGTGAGCAGTTCTTC.

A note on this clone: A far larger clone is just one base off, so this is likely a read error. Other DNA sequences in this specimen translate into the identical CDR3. The CDR3 here is CASSLRRNTEAFF. In DNA, the CDR3 is TGTGCCAGCAGCTTAAGGAGGAACACTGAAGCTTTCTTT. J is TRBJ1-1 and V is TRBV7-2; no reliable D call. Germline lookup yields CDR1 SGHTA and CDR2 FQGNSA. With 2 bases removed from V and 1 base from J, the gap between germline ends came to 5 bases. This CDR3 comprises 13 residues.

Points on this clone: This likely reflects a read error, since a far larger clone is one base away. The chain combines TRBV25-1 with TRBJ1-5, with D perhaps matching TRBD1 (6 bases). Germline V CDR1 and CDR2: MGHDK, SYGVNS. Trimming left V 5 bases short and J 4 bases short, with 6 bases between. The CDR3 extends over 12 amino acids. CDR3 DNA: TGTGCCAGCAGTAGGGGGAATCAGCCCCAGCATTTT. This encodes CASSRGNQPQHF.

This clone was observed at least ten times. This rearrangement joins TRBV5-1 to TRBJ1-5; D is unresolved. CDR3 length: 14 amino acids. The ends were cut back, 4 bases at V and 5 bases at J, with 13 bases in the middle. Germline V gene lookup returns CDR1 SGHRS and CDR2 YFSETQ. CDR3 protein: CASSPGDGDQPQHF. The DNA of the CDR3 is TGCGCCAGCAGCCCCGGTGACGGGGATCAGCCCCAGCATTTT.

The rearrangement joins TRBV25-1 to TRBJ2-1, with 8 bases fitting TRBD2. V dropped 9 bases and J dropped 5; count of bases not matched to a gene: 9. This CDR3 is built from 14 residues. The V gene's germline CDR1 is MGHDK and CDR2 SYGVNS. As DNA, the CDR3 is TGTGCCAGTCAGACTAGCGAAGGCCACAATGAGCAGTTCTTC. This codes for CASQTSEGHNEQFF.

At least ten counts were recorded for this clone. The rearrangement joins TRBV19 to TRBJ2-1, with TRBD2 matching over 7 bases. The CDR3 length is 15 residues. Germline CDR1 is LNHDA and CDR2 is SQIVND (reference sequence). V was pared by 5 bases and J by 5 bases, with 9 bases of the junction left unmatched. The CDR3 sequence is CASSSRAGINNEQFF. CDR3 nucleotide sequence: TGTGCCAGTAGTTCCAGAGCGGGAATCAACAATGAGCAGTTCTTC. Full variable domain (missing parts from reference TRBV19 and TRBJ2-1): DGGITQSPKYLFRKEGQNVTLSCEQNLNHDAMYWYRQDPGQGLRLIYYSQIVNDFQKGDIAEGYSVSREKKESFPLTVTSAQKNPTAFYLCASSSRAGINNEQFFGPGTRLTVL.

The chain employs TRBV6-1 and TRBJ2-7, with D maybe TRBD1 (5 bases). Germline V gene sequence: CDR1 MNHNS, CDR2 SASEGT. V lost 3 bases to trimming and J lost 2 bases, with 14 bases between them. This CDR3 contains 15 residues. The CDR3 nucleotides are TGTGCCAGCAGTGATGACAGACCTTTCCCCTACGAGCAGTACTTC. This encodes CASSDDRPFPYEQYF.

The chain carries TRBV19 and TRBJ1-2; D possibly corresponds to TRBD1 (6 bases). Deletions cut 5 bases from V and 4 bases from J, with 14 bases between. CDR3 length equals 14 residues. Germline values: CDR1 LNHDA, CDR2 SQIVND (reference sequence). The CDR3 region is CASSSGEGGYGYTF. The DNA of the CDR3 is TGTGCCAGTAGTTCAGGGGAAGGCGGCTATGGCTACACCTTC. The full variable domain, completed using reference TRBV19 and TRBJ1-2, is DGGITQSPKYLFRKEGQNVTLSCEQNLNHDAMYWYRQDPGQGLRLIYYSQIVNDFQKGDIAEGYSVSREKKESFPLTVTSAQKNPTAFYLCASSSGEGGYGYTFGSGTRLTVV.

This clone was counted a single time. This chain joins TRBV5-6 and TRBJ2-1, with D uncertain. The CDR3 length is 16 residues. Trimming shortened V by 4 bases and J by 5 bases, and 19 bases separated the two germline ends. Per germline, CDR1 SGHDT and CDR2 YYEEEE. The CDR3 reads CASSPAVSPLHNEQFF. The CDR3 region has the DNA TGTGCCAGCAGCCCTGCTGTGTCCCCGTTACACAATGAGCAGTTCTTC.